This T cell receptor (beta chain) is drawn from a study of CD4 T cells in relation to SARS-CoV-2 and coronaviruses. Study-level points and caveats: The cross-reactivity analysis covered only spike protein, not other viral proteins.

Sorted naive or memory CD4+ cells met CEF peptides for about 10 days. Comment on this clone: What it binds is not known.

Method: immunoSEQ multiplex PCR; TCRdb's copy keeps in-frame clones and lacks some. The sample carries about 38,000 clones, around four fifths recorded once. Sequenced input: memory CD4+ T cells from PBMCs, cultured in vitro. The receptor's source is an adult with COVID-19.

Here the CDR3 reads CSVEGQENGANVLTF. The DNA for the CDR3 is TGCAGCGTTGAAGGACAGGAAAACGGGGCCAACGTCCTGACTTTC. The V call is TRBV29-1, the J call TRBJ2-6, with a tentative D call TRBD1 (6 bases). There are 15 residues in the CDR3. V lost 1 base and J lost 4, with 11 bases in between. Germline V gene lookup returns CDR1 SQVTM and CDR2 ANQGSEA.